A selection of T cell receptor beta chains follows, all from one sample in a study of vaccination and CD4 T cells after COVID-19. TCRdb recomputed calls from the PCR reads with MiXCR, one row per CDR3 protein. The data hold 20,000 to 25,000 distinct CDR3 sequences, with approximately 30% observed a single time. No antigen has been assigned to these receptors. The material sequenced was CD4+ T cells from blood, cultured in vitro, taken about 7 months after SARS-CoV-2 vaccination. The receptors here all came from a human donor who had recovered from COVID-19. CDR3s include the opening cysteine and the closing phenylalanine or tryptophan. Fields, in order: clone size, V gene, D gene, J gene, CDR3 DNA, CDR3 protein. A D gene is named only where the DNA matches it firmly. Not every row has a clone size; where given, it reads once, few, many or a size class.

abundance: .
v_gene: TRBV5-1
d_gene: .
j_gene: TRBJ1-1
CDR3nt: TGCGCCAGCAGCACGGGGGTGACGGACACTGAAGCTTTCTTT
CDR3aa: CASSTGVTDTEAFF

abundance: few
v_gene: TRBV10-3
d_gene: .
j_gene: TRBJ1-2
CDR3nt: TGTGCCATCAGTGAGTCTGAAGGGGGGAACTATGGCTACACCTTC
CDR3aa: CAISESEGGNYGYTF

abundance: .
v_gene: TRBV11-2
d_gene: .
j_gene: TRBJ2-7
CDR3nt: TGTGCCAGCAGCTTAGGGTCAGGGAAGGGTTACGAGCAGTACTTC
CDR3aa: CASSLGSGKGYEQYF

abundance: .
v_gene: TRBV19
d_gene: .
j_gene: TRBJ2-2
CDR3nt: TGTGCCAGTAGCCGGGGGAACACCGGGGAGCTGTTTTTT
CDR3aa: CASSRGNTGELFF

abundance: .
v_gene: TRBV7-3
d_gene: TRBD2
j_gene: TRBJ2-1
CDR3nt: TGTGCCAGCAGCTTAAGGGGCGGGGGGGGAAATGAGCAGTTCTTC
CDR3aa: CASSLRGGGGNEQFF

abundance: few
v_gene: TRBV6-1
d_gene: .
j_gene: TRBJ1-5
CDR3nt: TGTGCCAGCAGTGAAGGGTCGATAGATAATCAGCCCCAGCATTTT
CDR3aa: CASSEGSIDNQPQHF

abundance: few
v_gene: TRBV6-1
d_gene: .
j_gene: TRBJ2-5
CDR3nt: TGTGCCAGCAGCCGGGACTGGCAAGAGACCCAGTACTTC
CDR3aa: CASSRDWQETQYF

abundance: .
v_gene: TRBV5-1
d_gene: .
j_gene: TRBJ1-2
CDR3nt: TGCGCCAGCAGCCCCGACGGACCAGGGTCGGGTGGCTACACCTTC
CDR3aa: CASSPDGPGSGGYTF

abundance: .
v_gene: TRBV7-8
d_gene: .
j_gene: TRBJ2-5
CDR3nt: TGTGCCAGCAGCTTGAGGGACTCCCTGAATCAAGAGACCCAGTACTTC
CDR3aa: CASSLRDSLNQETQYF

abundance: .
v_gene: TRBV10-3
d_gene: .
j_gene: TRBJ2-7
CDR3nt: TGTGCCATCAGGCCTACAGGGATTTCCTACGAGCAGTACTTC
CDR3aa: CAIRPTGISYEQYF

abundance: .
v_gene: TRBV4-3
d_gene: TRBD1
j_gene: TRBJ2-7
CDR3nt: TGCGCCAGCAGCCAAGATCCCAGGACAGGGCCCACAGCCCACTCCTACGAGCAGTACTTC
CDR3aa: CASSQDPRTGPTAHSYEQYF

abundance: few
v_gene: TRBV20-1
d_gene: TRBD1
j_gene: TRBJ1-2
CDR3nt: TGCAGTGCTAGAGATATCCAGGGGGACTATGGCTACACCTTC
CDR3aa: CSARDIQGDYGYTF

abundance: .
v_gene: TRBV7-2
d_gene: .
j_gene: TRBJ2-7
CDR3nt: TGTGCCAGCAGCCGGGGGCGCGCATTATACGAGCAGTACTTC
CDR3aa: CASSRGRALYEQYF

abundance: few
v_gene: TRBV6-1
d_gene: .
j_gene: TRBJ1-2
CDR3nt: TGTGCCAGCAGTGCTCAGTCTTCCCCCTATGGCTACACCTTC
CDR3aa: CASSAQSSPYGYTF

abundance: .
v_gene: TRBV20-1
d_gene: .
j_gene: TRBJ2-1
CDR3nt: TGCAGTCCTCAGAAAAGGTCGACCGGGGATGAGCAGTTCTTC
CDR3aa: CSPQKRSTGDEQFF

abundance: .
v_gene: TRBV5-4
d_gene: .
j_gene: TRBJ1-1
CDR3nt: TGTGCCAGCACCTCAGGGGCTAGGAACACTGAAGCTTTCTTT
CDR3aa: CASTSGARNTEAFF

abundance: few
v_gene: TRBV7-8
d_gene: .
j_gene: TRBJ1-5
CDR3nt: TGTGCCAGCAGCTTATTAACAGGTGGATTTAGCAATCAGCCCCAGCATTTT
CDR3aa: CASSLLTGGFSNQPQHF

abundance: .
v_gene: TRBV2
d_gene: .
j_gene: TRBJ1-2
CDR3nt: TGTGCCAGCTCGAACGTGGACTATGGCTACACCTTC
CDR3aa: CASSNVDYGYTF

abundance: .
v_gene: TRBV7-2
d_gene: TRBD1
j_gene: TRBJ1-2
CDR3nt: TGTGCCAGCAGCTGGGGACAGGGCCCCTATGGCTACACCTTC
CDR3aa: CASSWGQGPYGYTF

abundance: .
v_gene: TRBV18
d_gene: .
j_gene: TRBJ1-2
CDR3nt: TGTGCCAGCTCCACCTCAGGGGCGGGCAACTATGGCTACACCTTC
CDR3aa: CASSTSGAGNYGYTF

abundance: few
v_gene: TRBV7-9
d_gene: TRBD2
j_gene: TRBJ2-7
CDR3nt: TGTGCCAGCAGCTTAGGGACTAGCGGGACCTACGAGCAGTACTTC
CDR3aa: CASSLGTSGTYEQYF

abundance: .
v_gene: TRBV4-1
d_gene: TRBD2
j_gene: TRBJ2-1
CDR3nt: TGCGCCAGCAGCCAAGATCAACCTAGCGGGTATGAGAATGAGCAGTTCTTC
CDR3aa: CASSQDQPSGYENEQFF

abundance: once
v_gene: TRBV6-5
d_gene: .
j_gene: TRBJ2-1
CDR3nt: TGTGCCAGCAGTTACTCTGGGGTTGACCCCGCGCGGGATGAGCAGTTCTTC
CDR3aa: CASSYSGVDPARDEQFF

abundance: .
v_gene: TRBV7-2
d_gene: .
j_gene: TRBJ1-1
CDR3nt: TGTGCCAGCAGCTTAGGATCCATATGGACAGTAAAAAGCACTGAAGCTTTCTTT
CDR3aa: CASSLGSIWTVKSTEAFF

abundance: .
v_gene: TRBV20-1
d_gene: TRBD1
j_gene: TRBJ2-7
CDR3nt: TGCAGTGCTGGGAAACAGGGGAGAGGGTCCGAGCAGTACTTC
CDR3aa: CSAGKQGRGSEQYF

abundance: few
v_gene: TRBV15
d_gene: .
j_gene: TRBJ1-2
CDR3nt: TGTGCCACCAGCACGACAAGGGGTACTGCCTATGGCTACACCTTC
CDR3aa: CATSTTRGTAYGYTF

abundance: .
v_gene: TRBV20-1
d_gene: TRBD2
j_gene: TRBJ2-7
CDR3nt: TGCAATGCTCGGGGGACTAGCGGGAGTCAGACCTACGAGCAGTACTTC
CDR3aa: CNARGTSGSQTYEQYF

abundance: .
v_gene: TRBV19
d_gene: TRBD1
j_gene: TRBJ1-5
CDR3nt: TGTGCCAGTTCCGACAGGGGGAATCAGCCCCAGCATTTT
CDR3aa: CASSDRGNQPQHF

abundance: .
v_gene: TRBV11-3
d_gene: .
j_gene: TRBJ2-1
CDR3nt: TGTGCCAGCAGCTTAGAGGAATACAATGAGCAGTTCTTC
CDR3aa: CASSLEEYNEQFF

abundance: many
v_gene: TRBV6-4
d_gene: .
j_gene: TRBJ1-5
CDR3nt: TGTGCCAGCAGTGGCACACCATCTAGCAATCAGCCCCAGCATTTT
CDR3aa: CASSGTPSSNQPQHF

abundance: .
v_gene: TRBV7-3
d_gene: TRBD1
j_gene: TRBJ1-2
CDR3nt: TGTGCCAGCAGCCCTGACAGGGGGCTCGATGGCTACACCTTC
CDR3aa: CASSPDRGLDGYTF

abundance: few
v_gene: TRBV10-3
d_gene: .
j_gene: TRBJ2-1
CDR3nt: TGTGCCACGTCGTGGGTCGGGGGCGGCGCCTACAATGAGCAGTTCTTC
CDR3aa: CATSWVGGGAYNEQFF

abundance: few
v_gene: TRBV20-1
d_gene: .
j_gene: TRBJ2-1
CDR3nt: TGCAGTGCTAGAGCCCAGCGCGAGTACAACGAGCAGTTCTTC
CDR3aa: CSARAQREYNEQFF

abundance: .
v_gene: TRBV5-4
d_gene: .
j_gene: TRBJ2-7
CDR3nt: TGTGCCAGCCGCCGGGATTTATCCTACGAGCAGTACTTC
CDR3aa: CASRRDLSYEQYF

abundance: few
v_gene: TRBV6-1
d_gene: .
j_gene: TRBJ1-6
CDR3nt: TGTGCCAGCAGAACCAGGGGTCCCGATTCACCCCTCCACTTT
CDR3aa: CASRTRGPDSPLHF

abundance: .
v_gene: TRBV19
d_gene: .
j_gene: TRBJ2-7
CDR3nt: TGTGCCAGTAGTATTAGCGTTCCAAGGGACGAGCAGTACTTC
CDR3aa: CASSISVPRDEQYF

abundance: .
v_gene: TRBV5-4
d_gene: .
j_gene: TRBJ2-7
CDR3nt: TGTGCCAGCAGCTTTGGCCCGAGCGTCAGTGGTCAGGAGCAGTACTTC
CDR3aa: CASSFGPSVSGQEQYF